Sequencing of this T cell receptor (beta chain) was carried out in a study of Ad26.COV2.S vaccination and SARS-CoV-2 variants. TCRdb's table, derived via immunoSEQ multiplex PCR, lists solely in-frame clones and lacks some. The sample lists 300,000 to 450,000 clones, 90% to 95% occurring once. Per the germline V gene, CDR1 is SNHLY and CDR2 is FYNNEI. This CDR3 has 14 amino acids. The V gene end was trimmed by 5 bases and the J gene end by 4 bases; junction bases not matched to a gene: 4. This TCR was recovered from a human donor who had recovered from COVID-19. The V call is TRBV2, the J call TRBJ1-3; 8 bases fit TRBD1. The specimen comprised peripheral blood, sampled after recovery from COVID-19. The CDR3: CASSQDRVGNTIYF. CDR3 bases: TGTGCCAGCAGTCAGGACAGGGTCGGAAACACCATATATTTT.